The 5 T cell receptor beta chains below were found in one sample sequenced in a study of T cell changes during pregnancy in multiple sclerosis. Sequencing was performed with immunoSEQ multiplex PCR; in TCRdb, only in-frame clones are kept and a portion is missing. This table holds around 50,000 clones, about nine tenths found once. The specimen comprised CD4+ T cells from peripheral blood mononuclear cells, sampled after pregnancy. The receptors were gathered from a female donor in good health, enrolled as a control in a pregnancy study.

The V call is TRBV7-3, the J call TRBJ2-3; D gene uncertain. The V and J ends lost 1 base and 0 bases respectively, with 5 bases between them. CDR3 size: 14 residues. Germline V gene data show CDR1 as SGHTA and CDR2 as FQGTGA. The DNA for the CDR3 is TGTGCCAGCAGCTTAAGCAGAAGCACAGATACGCAGTATTTT. The encoded protein is CASSLSRSTDTQYF. The whole variable domain, remainder taken from reference TRBV7-3 and TRBJ2-3, is GAGVSQTPSNKVTEKGKYVELRCDPISGHTALYWYRQSLGQGPEFLIYFQGTGAADDSGLPNDRFFAVRPEGSVSTLKIQRTERGDSAVYLCASSLSRSTDTQYFGPGTRLTVL.

J is TRBJ2-1 and V is TRBV5-1; D is perhaps TRBD1 (6 bases). V shed 0 bases and J shed 8 bases, with 12 bases lying between them. Germline CDR1 is SGHRS and CDR2 is YFSETQ. CDR3 length: 14 amino acids. CDR3 nucleotide sequence: TGCGCCAGCAGCTTGGGGGCAGGGGTGGATGAGCAGTTCTTC. Protein: CASSLGAGVDEQFF.

The V gene is TRBV6-1, the J gene TRBJ2-1, with 14 bases identical to TRBD2. The CDR3 totals 15 residues. J lost 8 bases, V lost 7 bases, and 7 bases had no gene match. Germline V gene data show CDR1 as MNHNS and CDR2 as SASEGT. The CDR3: CASKVGTSGSHEQFF. CDR3 nucleotide sequence: TGTGCCAGCAAGGTTGGGACTAGCGGGAGTCATGAGCAGTTCTTC.

The V gene is TRBV2, the J gene TRBJ1-2; D perhaps matches TRBD1 (6 bases). Germline V gene lookup returns CDR1 SNHLY and CDR2 FYNNEI. V lost 7 bases and J lost 4, with 16 bases in between. The CDR3 sequence is 14 residues long. CDR3 in DNA: TGTGCCAGCATTATGACAGGATTTGGCTATGGCTACACCTTC. Protein: CASIMTGFGYGYTF.

This chain's CDR3 is CASSSGTGVRGGEKLFF. The CDR3 region has the DNA TGTGCCAGCAGTTCCGGGACAGGGGTGAGGGGAGGTGAAAAACTGTTTTTT. The V and J genes are TRBV7-2 and TRBJ1-4, with 10 nucleotides matching TRBD1. Germline CDR1 SGHTA, CDR2 FQGNSA. The CDR3 contains 17 residues. Trimming removed 6 bases from V and 7 bases from J; junction bases left unmatched: 14.